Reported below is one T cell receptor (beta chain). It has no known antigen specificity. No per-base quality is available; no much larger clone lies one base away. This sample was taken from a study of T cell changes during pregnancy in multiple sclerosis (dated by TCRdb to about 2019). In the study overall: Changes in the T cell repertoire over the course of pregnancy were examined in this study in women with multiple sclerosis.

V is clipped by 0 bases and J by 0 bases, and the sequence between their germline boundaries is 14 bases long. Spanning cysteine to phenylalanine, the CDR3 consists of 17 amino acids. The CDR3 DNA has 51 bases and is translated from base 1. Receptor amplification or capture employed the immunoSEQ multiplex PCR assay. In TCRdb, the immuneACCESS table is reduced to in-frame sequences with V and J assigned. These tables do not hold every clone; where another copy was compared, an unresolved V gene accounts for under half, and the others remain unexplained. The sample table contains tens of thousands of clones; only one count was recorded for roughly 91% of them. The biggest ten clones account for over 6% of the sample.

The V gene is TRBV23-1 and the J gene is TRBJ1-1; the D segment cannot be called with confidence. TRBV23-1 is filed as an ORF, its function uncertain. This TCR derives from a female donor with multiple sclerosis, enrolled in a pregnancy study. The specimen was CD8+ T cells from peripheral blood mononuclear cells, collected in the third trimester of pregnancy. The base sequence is TGCGCCAGCAGTCAATCGGCTGGCAGGAACATGAACACTGAAGCTTTCTTT. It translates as CASSQSAGRNMNTEAFF.